This T cell receptor (beta chain) was recorded in a study of blood T cells in healthy people across ages. This clonotype was detected a few times. The authors ran a second PCR of 7 to 11 cycles using a sample-barcoded 5' primer and a J-beta primer mix. TCRdb called the 5' RACE reads again in MiXCR, with one record for every CDR3 protein. The table lists 1,800,000 or so distinct CDR3 sequences, 39% of them singletons. Source material: blood. The sequence came from a human donor in good health.

The CDR3 DNA reads as TGCGCCAGCAGCTTTGGGACGGAAAACAATGAGCAGTTCTTC. Its protein is CASSFGTENNEQFF. The rearrangement uses TRBV5-1 and TRBJ2-1, with D perhaps given as TRBD1 or TRBD2 (5 bases each). The germline V gene encodes CDR1 SGHRS and CDR2 YFSETQ. This CDR3 region has 14 residues. Trimming removed 2 bases from V and 5 bases from J, with 11 bases in between.